A selection of T cell receptor beta chains follows, all from one sample in a study of graft-versus-host responses after intestinal transplantation. For these TCRs, the target antigens are not known. The table came from immunoSEQ multiplex PCR; TCRdb's copy has only in-frame clones and leaves some out. The sample contains some 87,000 clones, 85% to 95% of which appear only once. The source material was unstimulated CD8+ T cells sorted from spleen or lymph node cells, sampled before transplant. These receptors all come from a human donor who was the organ donor for an intestinal transplant. The conserved cysteine and the conserved F or W are not part of the CDR3 here. Not every row has a clone size; where given, it reads once, few, many or a size class.

clone_size	v_call	j_call	cdr3_aa
NA	TRBV28	TRBJ2-3	ASSDTNLPGLVADTQY
NA	TRBV6-1	TRBJ2-3	ASSELGGRHTDTQY
once	TRBV29-1	TRBJ2-6	SVEDPSSGANVLT
NA	TRBV13	TRBJ2-2	ASSLIQGALDTGELF
NA	TRBV9	TRBJ2-7	ASSVEFAGEQY
once	TRBV4-2	TRBJ2-7	ASSQKTSGDSYEQY
once	TRBV4-3	TRBJ2-7	ASSQDPGYPYEQY
NA	TRBV4-1	TRBJ2-7	ASSLTPGTSGYEQY
NA	TRBV19	TRBJ1-1	ASSLDPAGNTEAF
NA	TRBV4-1	TRBJ1-3	ASSQRIGNTIY
NA	TRBV19	TRBJ1-5	ASSPTDGQGVGNQPQH
NA	TRBV7-6	TRBJ1-4	ASSLEGQGRGEKLF
NA	TRBV5-5	TRBJ1-5	ASRPGQGGQPQH
NA	TRBV18	TRBJ2-1	ASSPRWGGRLYNEQF
once	TRBV19	TRBJ2-1	ASSTSYNEQF
NA	TRBV4-3	TRBJ1-1	ASSQDGPGDTEAF
NA	TRBV4-1	TRBJ1-2	ASSLGSVGLNPERPF
NA	TRBV7-2	TRBJ1-2	ASSLSPANYGYT
NA	TRBV27	TRBJ2-1	ASSLDRYNEQF
few	TRBV19	TRBJ2-7	ASSIDRRLRVHEQY
NA	TRBV7-2	TRBJ2-1	ASSLGRQDEQF
NA	TRBV11-2	TRBJ2-3	ASTGTSSRDTQY
NA	TRBV14	TRBJ2-1	ASNHPGASYNEQF
NA	TRBV6-6	TRBJ2-2	ASRSGTGLTGELF
NA	TRBV5-4	TRBJ2-3	ASSGPGLDTDTQY
NA	TRBV5-1	TRBJ1-2	ASSLYRQGNYGYT
NA	TRBV27	TRBJ2-1	ASSFLSQGSEF
NA	TRBV15	TRBJ2-1	ATSRELSGGYNEQF
NA	TRBV7-9	TRBJ2-1	ASSLDFLRGLNEQF
NA	TRBV6-5	TRBJ1-2	ASSSDIDYGYT
NA	TRBV5-1	TRBJ2-3	ASSFLLAGWVDTQY
once	TRBV18	TRBJ2-7	ASSPSGTGYEQY
NA	TRBV5-4	TRBJ1-3	ASSPTVGSGNTIY
NA	TRBV27	TRBJ2-7	ASSLSGGSSYEQY
NA	TRBV20-1	TRBJ2-1	SATQGPEQF
few	TRBV4-1	TRBJ1-2	ASSPGTGAGYT
NA	TRBV4-3	TRBJ1-2	ASRPRGDRVGGYT
NA	TRBV28	TRBJ2-7	ASSLVGTDYEQY
few	TRBV29-1	TRBJ2-7	SVRGGQEQY
NA	TRBV4-1	TRBJ2-5	ASSQRVASGPRTQY
NA	TRBV6-5	TRBJ2-7	ASSYSSRLYEQY
NA	TRBV27	TRBJ2-5	ASSSSGQETQY
NA	TRBV14	TRBJ2-1	ASSQMKGAPYNEQF
few	TRBV2	TRBJ2-2	ASSDGTKGELF
NA	TRBV19	TRBJ1-2	ASSMRAANTGYT
NA	TRBV28	TRBJ2-7	ASSFRLAGVRYEQY
NA	TRBV4-2	TRBJ2-1	ASSQEREINEQF
NA	TRBV6-6	TRBJ1-3	ASRGSGNTIY
NA	TRBV19	TRBJ1-1	ASLTGGSGTEAF
NA	TRBV6-4	TRBJ2-1	ASSDSGAKEQF